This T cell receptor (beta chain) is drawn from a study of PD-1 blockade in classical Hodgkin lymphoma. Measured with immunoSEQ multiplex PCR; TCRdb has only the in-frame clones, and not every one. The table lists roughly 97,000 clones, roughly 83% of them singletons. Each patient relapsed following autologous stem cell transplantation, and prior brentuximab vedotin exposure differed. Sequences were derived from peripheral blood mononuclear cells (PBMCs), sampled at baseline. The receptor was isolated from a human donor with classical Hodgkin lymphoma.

In nucleotides, the CDR3 is TGTGCCAGCAGCTTAAGGGGGACTAGCGGGAGCGACCGGTACAATGAGCAGTTCTTC. This gives the protein CASSLRGTSGSDRYNEQFF. The gene calls are TRBV11-2 and TRBJ2-1; 14 nucleotides line up with TRBD2. This CDR3 comprises 19 residues. Germline assignment: CDR1 SGHAT and CDR2 FQNNGV. The junction had 10 bases not matched to a gene; V was cut back by 2 bases and J by 4 bases.